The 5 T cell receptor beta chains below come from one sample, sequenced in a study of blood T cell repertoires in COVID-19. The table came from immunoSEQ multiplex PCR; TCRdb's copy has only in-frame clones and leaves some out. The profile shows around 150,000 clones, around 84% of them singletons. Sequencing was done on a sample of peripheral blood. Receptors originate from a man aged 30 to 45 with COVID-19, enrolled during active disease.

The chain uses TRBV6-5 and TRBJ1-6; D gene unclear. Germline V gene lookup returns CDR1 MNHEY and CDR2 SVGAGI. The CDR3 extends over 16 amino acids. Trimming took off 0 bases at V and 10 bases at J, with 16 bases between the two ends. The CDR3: CASSYSSNRKESPLHF. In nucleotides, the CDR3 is TGTGCCAGCAGTTACTCGAGTAATCGAAAGGAGTCACCCCTCCACTTT.

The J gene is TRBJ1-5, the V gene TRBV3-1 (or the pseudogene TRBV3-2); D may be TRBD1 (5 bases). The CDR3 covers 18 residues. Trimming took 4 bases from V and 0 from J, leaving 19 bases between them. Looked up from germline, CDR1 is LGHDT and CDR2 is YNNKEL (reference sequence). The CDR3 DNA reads TGTGCCAGCAGCCCTCCACCAACAAGGGGACTTAGCAATCAGCCCCAGCATTTT. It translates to CASSPPPTRGLSNQPQHF.

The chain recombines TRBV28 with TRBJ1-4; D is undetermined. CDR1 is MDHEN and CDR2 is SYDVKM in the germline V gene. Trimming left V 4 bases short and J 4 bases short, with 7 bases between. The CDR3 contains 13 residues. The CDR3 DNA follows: TGTGCCAGCAGTTCGGGGTTTAATGAAAAACTGTTTTTT. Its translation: CASSSGFNEKLFF.

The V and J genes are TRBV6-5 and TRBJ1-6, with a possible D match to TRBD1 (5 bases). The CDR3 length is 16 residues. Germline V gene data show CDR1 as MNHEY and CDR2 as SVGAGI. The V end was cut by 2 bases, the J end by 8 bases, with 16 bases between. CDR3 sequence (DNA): TGTGCCAGCAGTTACACCCTCCCGGGGGAATATTCACCCCTCCACTTT. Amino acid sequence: CASSYTLPGEYSPLHF.

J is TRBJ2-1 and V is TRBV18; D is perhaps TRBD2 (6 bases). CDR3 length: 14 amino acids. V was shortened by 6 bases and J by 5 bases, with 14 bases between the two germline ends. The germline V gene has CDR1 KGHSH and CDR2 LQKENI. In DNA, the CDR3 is TGTGCCAGCTCCCGGACGGGAGATCACAATGAGCAGTTCTTC. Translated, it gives CASSRTGDHNEQFF.